This T cell receptor beta chain originates from a study of cytomegalovirus exposure and HLA in healthy donors. V lost 2 bases to trimming and J lost 2 bases, with 16 bases between them. The germline gives CDR1 SEHNR, CDR2 FQNEAQ (reference sequence). There are 17 residues in the CDR3. PCR involved 60 Vbeta and 13 Jbeta primers. Some clones are missing from TCRdb's copy, which holds only in-frame ones; the method was immunoSEQ multiplex PCR. The data contain about 120,000 clones, under 90% of them seen just once; the ten biggest clones take up more than 3.5%. The gene calls are TRBV7-9 and TRBJ2-1, with TRBD2 as a possible D gene (6 bases). This receptor was obtained from a middle-aged woman in good health and CMV-seropositive. Sequenced material: PBMCs. This chain's CDR3 is CASSLIRAGRPYNEQFF. DNA of the CDR3: TGTGCCAGCAGCTTAATTCGGGCCGGGAGACCCTACAATGAGCAGTTCTTC.